Reported below is one TCR beta chain. Its antigen is unknown. The entry originates in a study of CD8+ T cells in alopecia areata. General study points: It was less clear whether patients shared TCRs than it was in mice, possibly because of HLA.

cDNA reverse transcribed from extracted RNA served as the sequencing template. Sequenced by immunoSEQ multiplex PCR; TCRdb stores in-frame clones only, minus some. This sample has 90,000 to 130,000 clones, with approximately 54% found just once. The treatment: oral pan-JAK inhibitor, 5-10 mg twice daily. From germline, CDR1 is MNHEY and CDR2 SVGAGI. This CDR3 region has 14 residues. V lost 6 bases to trimming and J lost 0 bases, with 9 bases between them. Sequenced material: CD8+ T cells sorted from blood, taken at week 24, from a patient treated with tofacitinib. The TCR originated in a human donor with alopecia areata. The genes are TRBV6-5 and TRBJ1-5, with D hard to call. DNA for the CDR3: TGTGCCAGCAGAGGAACGGCTAGCAATCAGCCCCAGCATTTT. Translation gives CASRGTASNQPQHF.